One and the same sample provided the 6 T cell receptor beta chains below, sequenced in a study of T cells after yellow fever vaccination. From the 5' RACE reads, TCRdb called clonotypes with MiXCR, one entry per CDR3 protein. Of some 600,000 distinct CDR3 sequences detected, about a sixth appear once; the ten largest clones hold around 15%. Specimen: PBMCs, collected 4 to 5 days after the first yellow fever vaccination. These receptors all come from a man younger than 30 who received the YFV17D yellow fever vaccine.

This clonotype was detected only a few times. This chain uses TRBV4-3 with TRBJ2-7; the D gene is possibly TRBD2 (7 bases). V lost 0 bases, J lost 3 bases, and 12 bases lay in between. The length of the CDR3 is 15 residues. Germline V gives CDR1 LGHNA, CDR2 YSLEER. This CDR3 is CASSQEGGRVYEQYF. As DNA, the CDR3 is TGCGCCAGCAGCCAAGAAGGGGGGAGGGTCTACGAGCAGTACTTC.

The chain is built from TRBV4-3 and TRBJ1-1; 10 positions match TRBD1. V lost 0 bases, J lost 1 base, and 8 bases stayed unmatched. Germline V gene lookup returns CDR1 LGHNA and CDR2 YSLEER. CDR3 length: 18 residues. CDR3 nucleotide sequence: TGCGCCAGCAGCCAAGAGGGAGGCGGGACAGGGGAGAACACTGAAGCTTTCTTT. Translation: CASSQEGGGTGENTEAFF.

Ten or more counts support this clonotype. This rearrangement joins TRBV10-2 to TRBJ1-3; D is uncertain. The CDR3 is made up of 14 amino acids. The germline CDR1 and CDR2 sequences are WSHSY and SAAADI. V was cut by 8 bases and J by 4 bases, with 15 bases left in between. CDR3 bases: TGCGCCAGCGGGCGCGGCCTGGACGGAAACACCATATATTTT. It translates to CASGRGLDGNTIYF.

The gene calls are TRBV6-5 and TRBJ2-2, with 11 bases that match TRBD2. V trimming: 3 bases; J trimming: 7 bases; junction bases outside the gene matches: 4. CDR3 length equals 15 residues. Germline CDR1 reads MNHEY; CDR2 reads SVGAGI. The CDR3 reads CASSYLAGGNGELFF. The CDR3 nucleotides read TGTGCCAGCAGTTATCTAGCGGGGGGTAACGGGGAGCTGTTTTTT.

This clonotype was picked up many times. The chain joins TRBV3-1 to TRBJ2-7; D might be TRBD1 or TRBD2, each matching 5 bases. Trimming cost V 3 bases and J 2 bases, with 8 bases left between them. Germline CDR1 LGHDT, CDR2 YNNKEL (reference sequence). The CDR3 has 13 residues. CDR3 region: CASSQRGTYEQYF. The DNA for the CDR3 is TGTGCCAGCAGCCAGAGGGGTACCTACGAGCAGTACTTC.

This clonotype appeared a few times. The chain employs TRBV7-2 and TRBJ2-5; TRBD1 matches 7 bases. The CDR3 has 14 amino acids. The J segment lost 4 bases and the V segment lost 3 bases, leaving 5 bases of the junction unmatched. In germline, CDR1 is SGHTA, CDR2 FQGNSA. The CDR3 DNA sequence: TGTGCCAGCAGCTTGGACAGGCAATTAGAGACCCAGTACTTC. Translating it yields CASSLDRQLETQYF. Full variable domain (missing parts from reference TRBV7-2 and TRBJ2-5): GAGVSQSPSNKVTEKGKDVELRCDPISGHTALYWYRQSLGQGLEFLIYFQGNSAPDKSGLPSDRFSAERTGGSVSTLTIQRTQQEDSAVYLCASSLDRQLETQYFGPGTRLLVL.